What follows is one T cell receptor (beta chain) and its context. There is no known antigen for this receptor. No qualities accompany the bases; no much larger clone lies one base away. This entry is derived from a study of PD-L1 blockade in urothelial cancer (TCRdb year 2017). Regarding the study in general: Therapy was started around 2014 for all patients, and atezolizumab 1,200 mg was administered intravenously every 3 weeks. About nine tenths of the roughly 30 patients were males with bladder-origin urothelial cancer, and 18 of 29 reported a prior smoking history. Patients had an ECOG performance status of 0 or 1 and had received between 0 and 3 prior chemotherapy regimens. Blood samples were analyzed at two time points: 3 weeks after treatment start (second dose) and 6 weeks after treatment start. Blood samples gave a median of around 130,000 T cells and 82,636 unique TCRs, with a median clonality of around 0.074. The study was an exploratory multi-omic analysis of somatic, immune and clinical correlates of response to PD-L1 blockade with atezolizumab in urothelial cancer. Pretreatment tumor samples, along with matched peripheral blood collected serially before and after atezolizumab treatment, underwent TCR sequencing. Progression-free survival longer than 6 months counted as durable clinical benefit, and TCR features were additionally tested against both progression-free and overall survival. Whole exome sequencing and RNA sequencing of pretreatment tumors were performed alongside TCR sequencing in the same patients. Ten or so patients reached durable clinical benefit, while about 20 patients did not. Just over 28 patients had pretreatment blood TCR-seq, about 25 had at least one posttreatment blood collection, and about 25 had tumor TCR-seq. General study outcomes and caveats: Because of the small sample size (n ≈ 27) and the many exploratory analyses performed, the results are intended to be regarded as hypothesis-generating. Among patients with durable benefit, tumor-associated TCR clones showed greater expansion in peripheral blood 3 weeks after treatment started (n = 22, p = 0.022). A pretreatment peripheral blood TCR clonality below the median was linked to improved progression-free and overall survival.

The label giving this sample's time point can be read as: peripheral blood 6 weeks after treatment start. The cohort comprised 29 patients with locally advanced or metastatic urothelial carcinoma treated at Memorial Sloan Kettering on a trial protocol. Peripheral blood mononuclear cells were collected pretreatment and during treatment, with between 1 and 8 total time points obtained per patient. The Qiagen DNeasy Blood extraction kit was used to purify genomic DNA from total PBMCs and tumor samples. Collected pretreatment and during treatment, PBMCs were isolated and stored as previously described. Each PCR received spiked-in synthetic TCR analog templates so that absolute template abundance could be estimated from read counts. TCRbeta CDR3 regions were amplified from genomic DNA with bias-controlled V and J gene primers using the immunoSEQ assay. Rearranged TCRbeta segments were sequenced at approximately 20X coverage. The authors processed their data as follows. Sequencing errors were corrected by clustering, and CDR3s were annotated against IMGT so that V, D and J genes could be assigned. Only productive TCRbeta rearrangements were used in downstream analyses, excluding out-of-frame or stop-codon sequences. Clonality was computed as one minus Shannon entropy normalized by the log of the number of unique productive sequences. Clones differing between time points or between blood and tumor were identified using Fisher's exact test with Benjamini-Hochberg correction, with an adjusted p below 0.01 applied as the threshold. This immuneACCESS table, as held by TCRdb, lists in-frame sequences with V and J called but not all clones. Of the missing ones, under half trace to an unresolved V gene in checked studies; the others have no known cause. From that table come the V and J calls and clone size; the DNA was used to work out D and trimming. The sample table records 46,000 or so clones; approximately 86% of these occur just once. The top ten constitute roughly 10% of the sample.

V was cut back by 2 bases and J by 4 bases, leaving a gap of 12 bases between them. CDR1 and CDR2, per the germline V gene, are SGHTA and FQGNSA. The CDR3 numbers 16 residues from cysteine through phenylalanine. Here the CDR3 DNA is all that survives: 48 bases in frame from base 1. The source material was PBMCs, sampled around atezolizumab (anti-PD-L1) treatment. The source is a man in his sixties with urothelial cancer. The chain links TRBV7-2 with TRBJ2-6; a tentative D call is TRBD2 (6 bases match). The CDR3 reads CASSLWGGTGANVLTF. The sequenced DNA: TGTGCCAGCAGCTTATGGGGAGGAACCGGGGCCAACGTCCTGACTTTC.